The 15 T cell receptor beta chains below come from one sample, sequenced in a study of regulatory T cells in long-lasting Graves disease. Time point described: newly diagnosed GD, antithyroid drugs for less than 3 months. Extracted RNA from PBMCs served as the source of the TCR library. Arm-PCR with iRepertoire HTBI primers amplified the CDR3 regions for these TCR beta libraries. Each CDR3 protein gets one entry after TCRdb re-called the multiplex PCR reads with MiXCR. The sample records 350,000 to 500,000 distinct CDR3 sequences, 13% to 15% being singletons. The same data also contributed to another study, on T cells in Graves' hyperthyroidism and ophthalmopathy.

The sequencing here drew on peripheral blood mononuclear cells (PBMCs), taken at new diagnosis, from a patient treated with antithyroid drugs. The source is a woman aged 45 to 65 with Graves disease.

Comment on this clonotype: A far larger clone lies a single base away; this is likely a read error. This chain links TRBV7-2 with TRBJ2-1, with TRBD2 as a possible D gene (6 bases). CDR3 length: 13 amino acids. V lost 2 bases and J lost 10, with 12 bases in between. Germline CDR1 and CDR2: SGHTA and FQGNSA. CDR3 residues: CASSLSGRDEQFF. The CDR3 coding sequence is TGTGCCAGCAGCTTATCCGGGCGGGACGAGCAGTTCTTC.

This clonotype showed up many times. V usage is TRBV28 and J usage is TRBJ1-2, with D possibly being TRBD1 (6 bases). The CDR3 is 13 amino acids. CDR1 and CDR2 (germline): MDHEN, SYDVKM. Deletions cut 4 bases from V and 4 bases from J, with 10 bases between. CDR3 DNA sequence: TGTGCCAGCAGTTCCGGGACAATCTATGGCTACACCTTC. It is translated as CASSSGTIYGYTF.

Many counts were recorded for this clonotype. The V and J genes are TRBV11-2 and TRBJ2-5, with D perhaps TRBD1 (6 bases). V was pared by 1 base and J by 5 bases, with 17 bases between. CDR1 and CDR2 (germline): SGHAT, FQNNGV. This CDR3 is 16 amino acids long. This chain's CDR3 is CASSLVVYAGEETQYF. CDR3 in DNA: TGTGCCAGCAGCTTAGTGGTGTACGCAGGGGAGGAGACCCAGTACTTC.

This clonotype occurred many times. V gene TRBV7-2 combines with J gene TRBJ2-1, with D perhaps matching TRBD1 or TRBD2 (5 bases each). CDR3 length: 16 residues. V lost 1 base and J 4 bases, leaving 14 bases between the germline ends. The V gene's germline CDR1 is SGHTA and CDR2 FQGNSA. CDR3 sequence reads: CASSLVRGAGYNEQFF. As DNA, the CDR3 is TGTGCCAGCAGCTTAGTACGAGGGGCTGGGTACAATGAGCAGTTCTTC.

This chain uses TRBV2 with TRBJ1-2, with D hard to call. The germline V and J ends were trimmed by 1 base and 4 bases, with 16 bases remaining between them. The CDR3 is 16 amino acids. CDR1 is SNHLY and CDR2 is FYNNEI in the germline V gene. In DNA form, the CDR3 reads TGTGCCAGCAGTGAAGGGCGGGTCGACTCTTTCTATGGCTACACCTTC. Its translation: CASSEGRVDSFYGYTF.

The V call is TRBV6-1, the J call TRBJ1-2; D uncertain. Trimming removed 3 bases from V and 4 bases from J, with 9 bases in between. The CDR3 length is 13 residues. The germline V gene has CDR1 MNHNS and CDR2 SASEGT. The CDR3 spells CASSDGPPYGYTF. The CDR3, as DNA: TGTGCCAGCAGTGATGGGCCCCCCTATGGCTACACCTTC.

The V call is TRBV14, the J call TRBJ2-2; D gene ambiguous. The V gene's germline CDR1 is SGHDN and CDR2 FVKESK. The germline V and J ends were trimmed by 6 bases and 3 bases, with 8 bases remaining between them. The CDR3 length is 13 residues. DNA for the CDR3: TGTGCCAGCAGTAGTTTGTACACCGGGGAGCTGTTTTTT. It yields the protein CASSSLYTGELFF. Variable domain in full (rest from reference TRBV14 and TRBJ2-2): EAGVTQFPSHSVIEKGQTVTLRCDPISGHDNLYWYRRVMGKEIKFLLHFVKESKQDESGMPNNRFLAERTGGTYSTLKVQPAELEDSGVYFCASSSLYTGELFFGEGSRLTVL.

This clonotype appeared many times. CDR3 DNA: TGTGCCAGCAGCTTCTCCGGGACAGGGGCCGTCGAGCAGTACTTC. Its protein is CASSFSGTGAVEQYF. V usage is TRBV5-8 and J usage is TRBJ2-7; 10 nucleotides match TRBD1. This CDR3 region has 15 residues. The V gene's germline CDR1 is SGHTS and CDR2 YDEGEE. Trimming removed 2 bases from V and 6 bases from J; junction bases left unmatched: 8.

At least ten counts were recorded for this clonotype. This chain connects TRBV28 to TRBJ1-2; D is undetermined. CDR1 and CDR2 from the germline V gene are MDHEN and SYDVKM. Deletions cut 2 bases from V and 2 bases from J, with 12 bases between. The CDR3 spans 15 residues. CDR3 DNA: TGTGCCAGCAGTTTACCCCTTTTAGGGAACTATGGCTACACCTTC. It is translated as CASSLPLLGNYGYTF.

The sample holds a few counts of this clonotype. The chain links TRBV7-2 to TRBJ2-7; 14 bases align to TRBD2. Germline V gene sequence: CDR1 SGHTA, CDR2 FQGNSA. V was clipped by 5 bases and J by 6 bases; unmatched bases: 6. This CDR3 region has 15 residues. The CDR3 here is CASSPGLAGVSEQYF. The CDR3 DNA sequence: TGTGCCAGCAGCCCGGGACTAGCGGGAGTATCCGAGCAGTACTTC. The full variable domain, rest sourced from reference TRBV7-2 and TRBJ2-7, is GAGVSQSPSNKVTEKGKDVELRCDPISGHTALYWYRQSLGQGLEFLIYFQGNSAPDKSGLPSDRFSAERTGGSVSTLTIQRTQQEDSAVYLCASSPGLAGVSEQYFGPGTRLTVT.

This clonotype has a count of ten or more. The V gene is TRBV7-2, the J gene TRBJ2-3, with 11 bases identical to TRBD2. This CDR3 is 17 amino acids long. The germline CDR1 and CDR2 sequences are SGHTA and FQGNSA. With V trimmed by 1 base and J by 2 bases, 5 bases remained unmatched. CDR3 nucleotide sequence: TGTGCCAGCAGCTTAGGGACGACTAGCGGGAACACAGATACGCAGTATTTT. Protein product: CASSLGTTSGNTDTQYF.

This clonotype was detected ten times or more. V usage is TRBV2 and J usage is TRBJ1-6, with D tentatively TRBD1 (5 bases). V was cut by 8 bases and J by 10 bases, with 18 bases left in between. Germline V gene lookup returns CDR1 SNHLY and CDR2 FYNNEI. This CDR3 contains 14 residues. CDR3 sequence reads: CASSGRGGSSPLHF. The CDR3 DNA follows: TGTGCCAGCTCCGGCCGGGGGGGAAGCTCACCCCTCCACTTT.

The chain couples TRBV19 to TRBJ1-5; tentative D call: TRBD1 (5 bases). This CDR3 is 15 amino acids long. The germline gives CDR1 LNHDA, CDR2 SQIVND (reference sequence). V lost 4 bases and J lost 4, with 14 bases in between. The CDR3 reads CASSTLGTPNQPQHF. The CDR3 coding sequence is TGTGCCAGTAGTACCCTCGGGACCCCAAATCAGCCCCAGCATTTT.

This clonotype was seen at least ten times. In DNA form, the CDR3 reads TGCAGCGTTGATATAAGGGAGACCGGGGAGCTGTTTTTT. Translation: CSVDIRETGELFF. This chain links TRBV29-1 with TRBJ2-2, with a possible D match to TRBD2 (5 bases). Trimming stripped 3 bases from V and 5 bases from J, with 10 bases between. The CDR3 has 13 residues. Germline V CDR1 and CDR2: SQVTM, ANQGSEA.

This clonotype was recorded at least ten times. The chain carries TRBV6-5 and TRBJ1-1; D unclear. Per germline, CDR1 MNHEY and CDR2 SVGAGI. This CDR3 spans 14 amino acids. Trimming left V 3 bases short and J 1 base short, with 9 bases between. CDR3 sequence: CASSYSTENTEAFF. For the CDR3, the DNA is TGTGCCAGCAGTTATTCGACGGAGAACACTGAAGCTTTCTTT.